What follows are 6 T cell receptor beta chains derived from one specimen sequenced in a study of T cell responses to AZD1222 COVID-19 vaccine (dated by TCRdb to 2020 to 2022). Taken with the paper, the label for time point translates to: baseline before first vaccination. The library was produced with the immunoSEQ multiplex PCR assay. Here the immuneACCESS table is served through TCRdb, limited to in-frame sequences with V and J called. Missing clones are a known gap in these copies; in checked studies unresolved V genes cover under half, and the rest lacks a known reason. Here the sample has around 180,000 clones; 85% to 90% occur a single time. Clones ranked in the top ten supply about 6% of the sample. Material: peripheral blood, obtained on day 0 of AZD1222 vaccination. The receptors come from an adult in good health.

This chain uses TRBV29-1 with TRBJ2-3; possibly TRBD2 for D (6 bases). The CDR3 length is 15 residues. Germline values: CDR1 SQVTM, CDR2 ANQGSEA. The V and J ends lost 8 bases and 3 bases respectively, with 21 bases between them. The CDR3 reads CSHRKGLQGTDTQYF. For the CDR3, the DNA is TGCAGCCACCGAAAGGGACTCCAAGGGACAGATACGCAGTATTTT.

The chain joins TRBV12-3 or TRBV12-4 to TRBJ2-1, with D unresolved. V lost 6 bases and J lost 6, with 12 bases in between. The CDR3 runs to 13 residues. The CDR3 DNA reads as TGTGCCAGCAGGCCCCGGACGAGCAATGAGCAGTTCTTC. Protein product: CASRPRTSNEQFF.

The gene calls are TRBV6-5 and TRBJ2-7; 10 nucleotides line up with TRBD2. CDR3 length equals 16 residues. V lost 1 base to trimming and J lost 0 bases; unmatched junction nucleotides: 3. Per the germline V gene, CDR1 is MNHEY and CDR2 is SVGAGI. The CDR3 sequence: CASSYFPSGGSYEQYF. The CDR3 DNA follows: TGTGCCAGCAGTTACTTTCCTAGCGGGGGCTCCTACGAGCAGTACTTC.

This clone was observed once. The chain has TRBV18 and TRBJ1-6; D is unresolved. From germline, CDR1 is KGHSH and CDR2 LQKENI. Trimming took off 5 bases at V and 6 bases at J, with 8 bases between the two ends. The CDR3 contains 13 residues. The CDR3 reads CASSTSGNSPLHF. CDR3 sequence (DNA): TGTGCCAGCTCAACCTCGGGTAATTCACCCCTCCACTTT.

CDR3 sequence (DNA): TGTGCCAGCAGCTTGCAGGGGGCTGGTGGAAACACCATATATTTT. Translating it yields CASSLQGAGGNTIYF. The rearrangement links TRBV28 to TRBJ1-3; 8 bases are shared with TRBD1. Germline CDR1 and CDR2: MDHEN and SYDVKM. The CDR3 runs 15 residues. V lost 6 bases, J lost 3 bases, and 7 bases stayed unmatched. The full variable domain, with the rest looked up from reference TRBV28 and TRBJ1-3, is DVKVTQSSRYLVKRTGEKVFLECVQDMDHENMFWYRQDPGLGLRLIYFSYDVKMKEKGDIPEGYSVSREKKERFSLILESASTNQTSMYLCASSLQGAGGNTIYFGEGSWLTVV.

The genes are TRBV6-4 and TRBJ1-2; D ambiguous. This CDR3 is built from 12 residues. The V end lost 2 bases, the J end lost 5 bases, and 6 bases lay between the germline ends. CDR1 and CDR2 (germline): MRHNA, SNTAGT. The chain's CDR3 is CASSDPFYGYTF. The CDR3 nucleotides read TGTGCCAGCAGTGACCCTTTTTATGGCTACACCTTC.